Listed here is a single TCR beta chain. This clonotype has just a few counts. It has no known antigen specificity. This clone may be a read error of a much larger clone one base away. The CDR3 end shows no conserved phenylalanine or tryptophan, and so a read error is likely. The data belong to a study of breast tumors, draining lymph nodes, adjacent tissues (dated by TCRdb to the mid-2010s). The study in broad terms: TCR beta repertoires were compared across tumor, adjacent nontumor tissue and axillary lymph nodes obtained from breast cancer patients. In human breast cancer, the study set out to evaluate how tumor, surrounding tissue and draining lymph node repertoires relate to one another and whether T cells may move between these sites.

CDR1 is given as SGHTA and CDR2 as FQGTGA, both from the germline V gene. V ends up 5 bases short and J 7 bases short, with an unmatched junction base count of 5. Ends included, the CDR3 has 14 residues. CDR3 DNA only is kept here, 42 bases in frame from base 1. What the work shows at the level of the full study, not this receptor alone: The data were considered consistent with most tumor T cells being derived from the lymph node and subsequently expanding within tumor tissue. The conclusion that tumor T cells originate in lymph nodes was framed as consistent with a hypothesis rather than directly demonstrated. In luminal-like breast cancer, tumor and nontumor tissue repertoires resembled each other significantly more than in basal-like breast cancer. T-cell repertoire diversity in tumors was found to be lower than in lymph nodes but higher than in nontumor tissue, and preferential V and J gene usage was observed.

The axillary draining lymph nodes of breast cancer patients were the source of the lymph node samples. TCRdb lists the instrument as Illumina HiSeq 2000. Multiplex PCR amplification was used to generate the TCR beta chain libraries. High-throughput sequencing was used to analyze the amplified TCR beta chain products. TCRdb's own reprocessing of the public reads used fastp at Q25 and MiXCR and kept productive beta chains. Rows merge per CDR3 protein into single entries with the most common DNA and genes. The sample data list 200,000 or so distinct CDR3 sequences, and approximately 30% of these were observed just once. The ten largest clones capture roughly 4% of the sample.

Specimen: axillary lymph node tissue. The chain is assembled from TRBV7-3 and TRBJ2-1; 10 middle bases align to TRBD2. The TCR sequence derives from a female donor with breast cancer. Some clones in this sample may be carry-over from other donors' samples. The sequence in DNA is TGTGCCAGCAGCCCTAGCGGGAGCGTTAATGAGCAGTTCCTC. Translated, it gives CASSPSGSVNEQFL.